The 5 T cell receptor beta chains reported below all come from one sample, sequenced in a study of blood T cells in healthy people across ages. The authors ran a second PCR of about 7 to 12 cycles using a sample-barcoded 5' primer and a J-beta primer mix. MiXCR, run by TCRdb on the 5' RACE reads, gives a single entry per CDR3 protein. The sample carries about 900,000 distinct CDR3 sequences, 62% recorded once. The sequencing input was blood. These receptors originate from a man aged 30 to 45 in good health.

The V call is TRBV15, the J call TRBJ1-5; D is possibly TRBD1 (6 bases). V was clipped by 4 bases and J by 2 bases, with 18 bases between them. The CDR3 spans 17 residues. The V gene's germline CDR1 is LNHNV and CDR2 YYDKDF (reference sequence). The CDR3 loop is CATSNYLTGPGNQPQHF. The CDR3, as DNA: TGTGCCACCAGCAATTATCTGACAGGTCCCGGCAATCAGCCCCAGCATTTT.

In regard to this clonotype: Mismatch with germline at one junction end may stem from a read error. This rearrangement joins TRBV6-2 or TRBV6-3 to TRBJ2-6, with 7 bases aligning to TRBD1. CDR3 length: 20 residues. The germline V gene encodes CDR1 MNHEY and CDR2 SVGEGT. The CDR3, as DNA: TGTGCCAGCGGTTACCAGATTGGGTCAGGGGGACCCCCTGGGGCCAACGTCCTGACTTTC. Its protein product is CASGYQIGSGGPPGANVLTF.

The chain employs TRBV27 and TRBJ1-1; D unclear. Trimming pared 6 bases from V and 3 bases from J, leaving 5 bases between. CDR1 and CDR2 (germline): MNHEY, SMNVEV (reference sequence). The CDR3 covers 11 residues. CDR3 region: CASRSDTEAFF. CDR3 in DNA: TGTGCCAGCAGATCGGACACTGAAGCTTTCTTT.

A remark on this clonotype: A much larger clone differs from this one at a single base, so this may be a read error. The CDR3, as DNA: TGTGCCAGCAGCCTCCATGGGGGATATAACAATGAGCAGTACTTC. Amino acids: CASSLHGGYNNEQYF. This sequence joins TRBV7-2 and TRBJ2-5; D is perhaps TRBD1 or TRBD2 (5 bases each). CDR3 length: 15 residues. Germline V CDR1 and CDR2: SGHTA, FQGNSA. V was trimmed by 5 bases and J by 11 bases, leaving 24 bases between them.

The chain links TRBV6-4 to TRBJ1-5; D may be TRBD1 (6 bases). Germline-derived CDR1 and CDR2 are MRHNA and SNTAGT. V lost 3 bases to trimming and J lost 6 bases, with 15 bases between them. The CDR3 extends over 15 amino acids. CDR3 in DNA: TGTGCCAGCAGTGAGGTAGGGGGAGTAGGTCAGCCCCAGCATTTT. This gives the protein CASSEVGGVGQPQHF.